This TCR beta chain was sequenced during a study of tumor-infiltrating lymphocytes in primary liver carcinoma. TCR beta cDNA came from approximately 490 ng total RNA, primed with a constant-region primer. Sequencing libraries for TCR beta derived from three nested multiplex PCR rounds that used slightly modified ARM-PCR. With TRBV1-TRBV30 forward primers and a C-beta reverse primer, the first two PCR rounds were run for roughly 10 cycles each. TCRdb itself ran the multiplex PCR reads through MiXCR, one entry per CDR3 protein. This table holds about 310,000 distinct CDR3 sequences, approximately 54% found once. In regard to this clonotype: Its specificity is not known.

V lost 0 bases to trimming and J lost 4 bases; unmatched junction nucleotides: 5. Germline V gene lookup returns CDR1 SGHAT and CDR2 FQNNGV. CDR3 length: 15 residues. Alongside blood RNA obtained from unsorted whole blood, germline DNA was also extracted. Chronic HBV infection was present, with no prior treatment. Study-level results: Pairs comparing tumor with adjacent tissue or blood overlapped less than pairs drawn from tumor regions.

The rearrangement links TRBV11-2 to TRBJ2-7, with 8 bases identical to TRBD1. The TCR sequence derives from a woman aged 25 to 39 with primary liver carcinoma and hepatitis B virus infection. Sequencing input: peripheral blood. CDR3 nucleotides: TGTGCCAGCAGCTTAGACCAGGGACAGGTTTACGAGCAGTACTTC. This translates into CASSLDQGQVYEQYF. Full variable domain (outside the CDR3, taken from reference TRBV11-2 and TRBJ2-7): EAGVAQSPRYKIIEKRQSVAFWCNPISGHATLYWYQQILGQGPKLLIQFQNNGVVDDSQLPKDRFSAERLKGVDSTLKIQPAKLEDSAVYLCASSLDQGQVYEQYFGPGTRLTVT.